A selection of T cell receptor beta chains follows, all from one sample in a study of control samples from healthy donors and cancer patients. Sequenced by immunoSEQ multiplex PCR; TCRdb stores in-frame clones only, minus some. The sample lists around 250,000 clones; more than 65% were seen once. Sequencing was done on a sample of PBMCs. The receptors come from a woman in her sixties or seventies with lung cancer. Each CDR3 is given with its conserved first and last residue. Each record gives: V gene, D gene, J gene, clone size, CDR3 protein, CDR3 DNA. A D gene is named only where the DNA matches it firmly. Not all rows give a size; the values are once, few, many and, for expanded clones, a class.

V gene: TRBV3-1/TRBV3-2
D gene: -
J gene: TRBJ1-1
clone size: once
CDR3 protein: CASSATWSTEAFF
CDR3 DNA: TGTGCCAGCAGCGCAACATGGTCCACTGAAGCTTTCTTT

V gene: TRBV6-5
D gene: -
J gene: TRBJ2-2
clone size: -
CDR3 protein: CASSRDGANTGELFF
CDR3 DNA: TGTGCCAGCAGTCGGGACGGTGCGAACACCGGGGAGCTGTTTTTT

V gene: TRBV19
D gene: TRBD2
J gene: TRBJ2-1
clone size: -
CDR3 protein: CASSLSGGAYNEQFF
CDR3 DNA: TGTGCCAGTAGTCTTAGCGGGGGGGCCTACAATGAGCAGTTCTTC

V gene: TRBV7-7
D gene: TRBD2
J gene: TRBJ2-2
clone size: -
CDR3 protein: CASSPGLAGGSNTGELFF
CDR3 DNA: TGTGCCAGCAGTCCGGGGCTAGCGGGAGGATCGAACACCGGGGAGCTGTTTTTT

V gene: TRBV5-8
D gene: -
J gene: TRBJ1-1
clone size: -
CDR3 protein: CASILDAGVHTEAFF
CDR3 DNA: TGTGCCAGCATCCTGGACGCGGGGGTCCACACTGAAGCTTTCTTT

V gene: TRBV5-1
D gene: TRBD1
J gene: TRBJ1-6
clone size: -
CDR3 protein: CASSLITRSGTGDSPLHF
CDR3 DNA: TGCGCCAGCAGCTTGATCACGAGGTCCGGGACAGGGGACTCACCCCTCCACTTT

V gene: TRBV9
D gene: -
J gene: TRBJ1-1
clone size: -
CDR3 protein: CASSPSRGSSVSNTEAFF
CDR3 DNA: TGTGCCAGCAGCCCGAGCCGGGGGAGCAGCGTTTCGAACACTGAAGCTTTCTTT

V gene: TRBV20-1
D gene: TRBD1
J gene: TRBJ1-2
clone size: -
CDR3 protein: CSARGQGANYGYTF
CDR3 DNA: TGCAGTGCTCGTGGACAGGGAGCTAACTATGGCTACACCTTC

V gene: TRBV5-4
D gene: TRBD2
J gene: TRBJ2-7
clone size: -
CDR3 protein: CASSLSGSEQYF
CDR3 DNA: TGTGCCAGCAGCCTTAGCGGGTCCGAGCAGTACTTC

V gene: TRBV5-4
D gene: TRBD2
J gene: TRBJ2-1
clone size: once
CDR3 protein: CASSFQSGGRANNEQFF
CDR3 DNA: TGTGCCAGCAGCTTTCAATCAGGCGGGAGGGCCAACAATGAGCAGTTCTTC

V gene: TRBV5-1
D gene: TRBD1
J gene: TRBJ1-1
clone size: few
CDR3 protein: CASSVDRAEAFF
CDR3 DNA: TGCGCCAGCAGCGTAGACAGGGCTGAAGCTTTCTTT

V gene: TRBV9
D gene: -
J gene: TRBJ2-1
clone size: -
CDR3 protein: CASSGGAGTRRSYNEQFF
CDR3 DNA: TGTGCCAGCAGCGGCGGGGCGGGGACGAGGAGATCCTACAATGAGCAGTTCTTC

V gene: TRBV7-8
D gene: -
J gene: TRBJ2-2
clone size: -
CDR3 protein: CASSLGCGERTGKLFF
CDR3 DNA: TGTGCCAGCAGCTTAGGATGTGGCGAACGCACCGGGAAGCTGTTTTTT

V gene: TRBV9
D gene: -
J gene: TRBJ1-2
clone size: -
CDR3 protein: CASSVEVSSYGYTF
CDR3 DNA: TGTGCCAGCAGCGTAGAGGTCAGCAGCTATGGCTACACCTTC

V gene: TRBV7-9
D gene: -
J gene: TRBJ2-2
clone size: -
CDR3 protein: CASSFTLTVPGELFF
CDR3 DNA: TGTGCCAGCAGTTTTACGCTGACAGTACCCGGGGAGCTGTTTTTT

V gene: TRBV9
D gene: -
J gene: TRBJ1-1
clone size: -
CDR3 protein: CASSEPKGGQTENTEAFF
CDR3 DNA: TGTGCCAGCAGCGAGCCCAAGGGGGGGCAGACTGAGAACACTGAAGCTTTCTTT

V gene: TRBV6-5
D gene: TRBD1
J gene: TRBJ2-7
clone size: -
CDR3 protein: CASSYFGTGGGEQYF
CDR3 DNA: TGTGCCAGCAGTTACTTCGGAACAGGGGGCGGCGAGCAGTACTTC

V gene: TRBV28
D gene: -
J gene: TRBJ1-5
clone size: -
CDR3 protein: CASSLGLQGENQPQHF
CDR3 DNA: TGTGCCAGCAGTTTGGGGTTACAGGGCGAGAATCAGCCCCAGCATTTT

V gene: TRBV15
D gene: -
J gene: TRBJ1-6
clone size: -
CDR3 protein: CATSINAGYGNSPLHF
CDR3 DNA: TGTGCCACCAGCATCAACGCTGGGTACGGTAATTCACCCCTCCACTTT

V gene: TRBV29-1
D gene: -
J gene: TRBJ2-3
clone size: -
CDR3 protein: CSLDLGVDTQYF
CDR3 DNA: TGCAGCCTCGACCTGGGGGTAGATACGCAGTATTTT

V gene: TRBV6-5
D gene: -
J gene: TRBJ2-3
clone size: -
CDR3 protein: CASRTAPADTQYF
CDR3 DNA: TGTGCCAGCAGGACCGCGCCCGCAGATACGCAGTATTTT

V gene: TRBV10-1
D gene: -
J gene: TRBJ2-1
clone size: -
CDR3 protein: CASAPPGDEQFF
CDR3 DNA: TGCGCCAGCGCCCCACCGGGGGATGAGCAGTTCTTC

V gene: TRBV6-5
D gene: -
J gene: TRBJ1-1
clone size: -
CDR3 protein: CASSSGASTEAFF
CDR3 DNA: TGTGCCAGCAGTTCTGGGGCGAGCACTGAAGCTTTCTTT

V gene: TRBV11-2
D gene: -
J gene: TRBJ2-5
clone size: -
CDR3 protein: CASSLGGSETQYF
CDR3 DNA: TGTGCCAGCAGCTTAGGAGGATCGGAGACCCAGTACTTC

V gene: TRBV19
D gene: -
J gene: TRBJ2-7
clone size: once
CDR3 protein: CASSIDRGFVYEQYF
CDR3 DNA: TGTGCCAGTAGTATAGATCGCGGGTTTGTCTACGAGCAGTACTTC

V gene: TRBV18
D gene: -
J gene: TRBJ1-5
clone size: -
CDR3 protein: CASSPRRGDGNQPQHF
CDR3 DNA: TGTGCCAGCTCACCACGGAGGGGTGACGGCAATCAGCCCCAGCATTTT

V gene: TRBV27
D gene: -
J gene: TRBJ2-5
clone size: -
CDR3 protein: CASTTAGMETQYF
CDR3 DNA: TGTGCCAGCACCACGGCAGGGATGGAGACCCAGTACTTC

V gene: TRBV5-1
D gene: -
J gene: TRBJ1-2
clone size: -
CDR3 protein: CASSADINYGYTF
CDR3 DNA: TGCGCCAGCAGCGCCGACATAAACTATGGCTACACCTTC

V gene: TRBV2
D gene: -
J gene: TRBJ1-1
clone size: once
CDR3 protein: CASSEDSSLNTEAFF
CDR3 DNA: TGTGCCAGCAGTGAAGATAGTTCTTTGAACACTGAAGCTTTCTTT

V gene: TRBV11-1
D gene: TRBD2
J gene: TRBJ2-1
clone size: few
CDR3 protein: CASSSARLAGSDNEQFF
CDR3 DNA: TGTGCCAGCAGCTCAGCCCGACTAGCGGGGTCTGACAATGAGCAGTTCTTC

V gene: TRBV20-1
D gene: -
J gene: TRBJ1-6
clone size: -
CDR3 protein: CSASLESSYNSPLHF
CDR3 DNA: TGCAGTGCTAGTCTTGAGAGCTCCTATAATTCACCCCTCCACTTT

V gene: TRBV5-1
D gene: -
J gene: TRBJ2-7
clone size: -
CDR3 protein: CASSPRVGTYSYEQYF
CDR3 DNA: TGCGCCAGCAGCCCCCGTGTAGGGACGTATTCCTACGAGCAGTACTTC

V gene: TRBV20-1
D gene: TRBD1
J gene: TRBJ1-5
clone size: -
CDR3 protein: CSASPFTGDKANSNQPQHF
CDR3 DNA: TGCAGTGCTAGTCCCTTTACAGGGGATAAGGCAAATAGCAATCAGCCCCAGCATTTT

V gene: TRBV18
D gene: -
J gene: TRBJ1-5
clone size: -
CDR3 protein: CASSRDGQGNQPQHF
CDR3 DNA: TGTGCCAGCTCTCGCGACGGCCAGGGCAATCAGCCCCAGCATTTT

V gene: TRBV29-1
D gene: -
J gene: TRBJ1-1
clone size: -
CDR3 protein: CSVSRTLGRSSTEAFF
CDR3 DNA: TGCAGCGTGTCACGGACTCTGGGACGATCTTCCACTGAAGCTTTCTTT

V gene: TRBV18
D gene: TRBD1
J gene: TRBJ1-2
clone size: -
CDR3 protein: CASSLGQGASGGGYTF
CDR3 DNA: TGTGCCAGCTCACTCGGACAGGGGGCGAGTGGCGGCGGCTACACCTTC

V gene: TRBV7-3
D gene: TRBD1
J gene: TRBJ2-2
clone size: -
CDR3 protein: CASSSGQAGELFF
CDR3 DNA: TGTGCCAGCAGCTCGGGACAGGCCGGGGAGCTGTTTTTT

V gene: TRBV10-1
D gene: -
J gene: TRBJ1-6
clone size: few
CDR3 protein: CASSGGSSLPLHF
CDR3 DNA: TGCGCCAGCAGTGGGGGTTCCAGCTTGCCCCTCCACTTT

V gene: TRBV28
D gene: -
J gene: TRBJ1-5
clone size: -
CDR3 protein: CASSPNQPQHF
CDR3 DNA: TGTGCCAGCAGTCCAAATCAGCCCCAGCATTTT

V gene: TRBV10-3
D gene: -
J gene: TRBJ1-4
clone size: -
CDR3 protein: CAISEGQEEKLFF
CDR3 DNA: TGTGCCATCAGTGAGGGCCAAGAAGAAAAACTGTTTTTT

V gene: TRBV3-1/TRBV3-2
D gene: -
J gene: TRBJ1-3
clone size: -
CDR3 protein: CASSQGGFSGNTIYF
CDR3 DNA: TGTGCCAGCAGCCAAGGGGGGTTCTCTGGAAACACCATATATTTT